The present entry profiles one T cell receptor beta chain with its context. This sample was included in a study of blood T cell repertoires in COVID-19. Background on the study: COVID-19 samples collected from the United States, Italy and Spain covered acute and convalescent phases.

Study processing details: Estimation of nucleated cell counts relied on the amplification of reference gene primers. The data were produced by immunoSEQ multiplex PCR, yet TCRdb's version contains in-frame clones alone and is incomplete. D and trimming come from the DNA, and the V and J calls and clone size come from that table. Among a few hundred thousand clones listed, 75% to 90% were seen once. This CDR3 is 13 amino acids long. Germline V gives CDR1 PRHDT, CDR2 FYEKMQ (reference sequence). Trimming shortened V by 1 base and J by 7 bases, and 10 bases separated the two germline ends. This rearrangement joins TRBV13 to TRBJ1-1, with TRBD1 as a possible D gene (5 bases). The specimen was peripheral blood. This receptor was obtained from a young man with acute or convalescent COVID-19. The DNA of the CDR3 is TGTGCCAGCAGCTTAGATAGGGGCCTTGAAGCTTTCTTT. This codes for CASSLDRGLEAFF.